This passage covers 22 T cell receptor beta chains from one sample sequenced in a study of CD8 T cells in ankylosing spondylitis. For these receptors, no antigen is known. Study outcomes and limitations: It appeared that ankylosing spondylitis blood was characterized by a TCR beta motif of about 8 highly homologous variants.

TCRdb reanalysed the 5' RACE reads using MiXCR and keeps one entry per CDR3 protein. The sample lists fewer than 500,000 distinct CDR3 sequences; roughly 26% were seen once. The sample consisted of blood, either unsorted or a sorted T cell fraction (not recorded which). The receptors here all came from a male donor with ankylosing spondylitis.

This chain links TRBV6-4 with TRBJ2-1; D gene uncertain. The CDR3 contains 12 residues. V was clipped by 0 bases and J by 7 bases, with 4 bases between them. The germline gives CDR1 MRHNA, CDR2 SNTAGT. Written as DNA, the CDR3 is TGTGCCAGCAGTGACTCGCCGAATGAGCAGTTCTTC. Translated, it gives CASSDSPNEQFF.

This clonotype occurred a few times. The genes are TRBV29-1 and TRBJ2-5, with 8 bases aligning to TRBD2. The CDR3 extends over 13 amino acids. V was pared by 6 bases and J by 2 bases, with 5 bases of the junction left unmatched. Germline V gives CDR1 SQVTM, CDR2 ANQGSEA. CDR3 loop: CSVIIAGQETQYF. In DNA form, the CDR3 reads TGCAGCGTCATTATAGCGGGGCAAGAGACCCAGTACTTC.

The V gene is TRBV3-1, the J gene TRBJ2-5, with TRBD1 identical over 7 bases. Germline assignment: CDR1 LGHDT and CDR2 YNNKEL (reference sequence). The CDR3 contains 17 residues. The V gene end was trimmed by 4 bases and the J gene end by 2 bases; junction bases not matched to a gene: 13. Here the CDR3 reads CASSLDERQGGQETQYF. CDR3 DNA: TGTGCCAGCAGCCTCGACGAGAGACAGGGTGGTCAAGAGACCCAGTACTTC.

This clonotype has more than one count but fewer than ten. The chain recombines TRBV7-9 with TRBJ2-1; 8 positions agree with TRBD1. From germline, CDR1 is SEHNR and CDR2 FQNEAQ (reference sequence). There are 15 residues in the CDR3. Trimming cost V 5 bases and J 5 bases; bases outside gene matches: 8. The CDR3 region is CASSPGTGRNNEQFF. The CDR3 bases are TGTGCCAGCAGCCCCGGGACAGGTCGTAACAATGAGCAGTTCTTC.

The chain combines TRBV20-1 with TRBJ2-2; 14 nucleotides align to TRBD2. This CDR3 region has 16 residues. V was pared by 1 base and J by 4 bases, with 2 bases of the junction left unmatched. CDR1 and CDR2 (germline): DFQATT, SNEGSKA (reference sequence). CDR3 nucleotides: TGCAGTGCTAGAGTCGGGACTAGCGGGGGCACCGGGGAGCTGTTTTTT. It yields the protein CSARVGTSGGTGELFF.

V and J are TRBV20-1 and TRBJ2-2, with 7 bases matching TRBD1. CDR1 DFQATT and CDR2 SNEGSKA come from the germline V gene (reference sequence). This CDR3 is built from 14 residues. Trimming cost V 0 bases and J 5 bases; bases outside gene matches: 3. The CDR3 DNA reads as TGCAGTGCTAGAGATGCAGGGGGTACCGGGGAGCTGTTTTTT. It yields the protein CSARDAGGTGELFF.

The V and J genes are TRBV20-1 and TRBJ2-1, with D perhaps TRBD1 (5 bases). The V end lost 0 bases, the J end lost 9 bases, and 15 bases lay between the germline ends. This CDR3 is 14 amino acids long. Germline V CDR1 and CDR2: DFQATT, SNEGSKA (reference sequence). CDR3 in DNA: TGCAGTGCTAGAGATTGGAATACTGGGGCTGAGCAGTTCTTC. Amino acids: CSARDWNTGAEQFF.

This clonotype was detected ten times or more. CDR3 DNA sequence: TGTGCCAGCAGTACCGGGACAGGGAACATTCAGTACTTC. Amino acids: CASSTGTGNIQYF. The chain employs TRBV11-1 and TRBJ2-4, with 9 nucleotides matching TRBD1. CDR1 and CDR2 from the germline V gene are SGHAT and FQDESV (reference sequence). The CDR3 runs to 13 residues. Trimming cost V 6 bases and J 7 bases; bases outside gene matches: 4.

The chain is built from TRBV6-1 and TRBJ1-4; 7 bases agree with TRBD1. V lost 6 bases and J lost 7; bases outside the gene matches: 5. The CDR3 has 13 amino acids. Germline V gene sequence: CDR1 MNHNS, CDR2 SASEGT. The CDR3 here is CASSINRGEKLFF. CDR3 sequence (DNA): TGTGCCAGCAGCATTAACAGGGGTGAAAAACTGTTTTTT.

The sample holds a few counts of this clonotype. The chain couples TRBV28 to TRBJ2-1; weak D call: TRBD2 (5 bases). The CDR3 extends over 15 amino acids. Germline V gene data show CDR1 as MDHEN and CDR2 as SYDVKM. The ends were cut back, 3 bases at V and 0 bases at J, with 9 bases in the middle. CDR3 coding DNA: TGTGCCAGCAGTTTCAGCGGCCTCTCCTACAATGAGCAGTTCTTC. The encoded protein is CASSFSGLSYNEQFF.

This clonotype occurred a few times. This chain joins TRBV25-1 and TRBJ2-1; a weak D match, TRBD1 (5 bases). Germline assignment: CDR1 MGHDK and CDR2 SYGVNS. V was shortened by 2 bases and J by 4 bases, with 12 bases between the two germline ends. The CDR3 loop spans 15 amino acids. CDR3 nucleotides: TGTGCCAGCAGTGAAAGTCGCAGGACATACAATGAGCAGTTCTTC. Its translation is CASSESRRTYNEQFF.

The sample holds a few counts of this clonotype. V usage is TRBV29-1 and J usage is TRBJ2-5; the match to TRBD2 covers 8 bases. After removal of 1 base from V and 4 bases from J, the junction contained 8 bases not matched to a gene. The CDR3 is made up of 15 amino acids. Germline values: CDR1 SQVTM, CDR2 ANQGSEA. CDR3 nucleotide sequence: TGCAGCGTTGAAGTTGGTCTAGCGGGCGGAGAGACCCAGTACTTC. It specifies CSVEVGLAGGETQYF.

The rearrangement joins TRBV5-8 to TRBJ2-4, with TRBD1 identical over 9 bases. CDR3 length equals 12 residues. V lost 4 bases to trimming and J lost 16 bases; unmatched junction nucleotides: 9. The V gene's germline CDR1 is SGHTS and CDR2 YDEGEE. The CDR3, as DNA: TGTGCCAGCAGCCAACGGGACAGGGTGAACTACTTC. This codes for CASSQRDRVNYF.

This clonotype was picked up a small number of times. V and J are TRBV7-2 and TRBJ1-1, with D unclear. Germline-derived CDR1 and CDR2 are SGHTA and FQGNSA. CDR3 size: 14 residues. The germline V and J ends were trimmed by 5 bases and 3 bases, with 13 bases remaining between them. Here the CDR3 reads CASSPAGVYTEAFF. CDR3 nucleotide sequence: TGTGCCAGCAGCCCAGCGGGCGTTTACACTGAAGCTTTCTTT.

This clonotype was observed a few times. The chain is built from TRBV5-1 and TRBJ1-3; TRBD1 might be the D (6 bases). The CDR3 length is 15 residues. V was shortened by 4 bases and J by 4 bases, with 15 bases between the two germline ends. Germline CDR1 and CDR2: SGHRS and YFSETQ. CDR3 DNA: TGCGCCAGCAGCCCTCTCGGACAGCGGGGAAACACCATATATTTT. This sequence encodes CASSPLGQRGNTIYF.

This clonotype came up a few times. This chain uses TRBV11-2 with TRBJ1-1; no clear D. The CDR3 is 13 amino acids. V shed 5 bases and J shed 1 base, with 8 bases lying between them. Germline V gene sequence: CDR1 SGHAT, CDR2 FQNNGV. This CDR3 is CASSMSRNTEAFF. Here the CDR3 DNA reads TGTGCCAGCAGCATGTCCCGGAACACTGAAGCTTTCTTT. Full variable domain (rest looked up from reference TRBV11-2 and TRBJ1-1): EAGVAQSPRYKIIEKRQSVAFWCNPISGHATLYWYQQILGQGPKLLIQFQNNGVVDDSQLPKDRFSAERLKGVDSTLKIQPAKLEDSAVYLCASSMSRNTEAFFGQGTRLTVV.

The genes are TRBV13 and TRBJ2-1, with a weak D call TRBD1 (7 bases). The CDR3 length is 14 residues. Germline values: CDR1 PRHDT, CDR2 FYEKMQ (reference sequence). Between the trimmed V and J ends, which lost 3 bases and 8 bases, there was a span of 14 bases. CDR3 in DNA: TGTGCCAGCAGCTTGGGGGCCAGGGGGGATGAGCAGTTCTTC. It encodes CASSLGARGDEQFF. Filled out from reference TRBV13 and TRBJ2-1, the complete variable domain reads AAGVIQSPRHLIKEKRETATLKCYPIPRHDTVYWYQQGPGQDPQFLISFYEKMQSDKGSIPDRFSAQQFSDYHSELNMSSLELGDSALYFCASSLGARGDEQFFGPGTRLTVL.

J is TRBJ2-7 and V is TRBV4-1; D is ambiguous. Germline V gene data show CDR1 as MGHRA and CDR2 as YSYEKL. V lost 4 bases, J lost 3 bases, and 10 bases lay in between. CDR3 size: 13 residues. The CDR3 sequence: CASSLDWGYEQYV. DNA for the CDR3: TGCGCCAGCAGCCTCGACTGGGGCTACGAGCAGTACGTC.

The V and J genes are TRBV20-1 and TRBJ1-1; tentatively, D is TRBD1 (6 bases). V lost 4 bases and J 0 bases, leaving 9 bases between the germline ends. The CDR3 covers 13 residues. Germline CDR1 and CDR2: DFQATT and SNEGSKA (reference sequence). The CDR3, as DNA: TGCAGTGCTAAAGGACAGTTGAACACTGAAGCTTTCTTT. Translated, it gives CSAKGQLNTEAFF.

The chain is built from TRBV5-6 and TRBJ2-1, with D hard to call. V was trimmed by 2 bases and J by 9 bases, leaving 18 bases between them. Germline loops: CDR1 SGHDT, CDR2 YYEEEE. The CDR3 covers 15 residues. CDR3 sequence: CASSFPGPIKGEQFF. CDR3 coding DNA: TGTGCCAGCAGCTTCCCCGGGCCGATTAAGGGTGAGCAGTTCTTC.

V is TRBV12-3 or TRBV12-4 and J is TRBJ2-3; 12 nucleotides line up with TRBD1. This CDR3 is built from 16 residues. V lost 4 bases and J lost 5; bases outside the gene matches: 7. CDR3 loop: CASSSYGTGGLDTQYF. As DNA, the CDR3 is TGTGCCAGCAGTTCCTACGGGACAGGGGGCTTAGATACGCAGTATTTT.

V usage is TRBV20-1 and J usage is TRBJ1-1; 9 nucleotides line up with TRBD1. There are 12 residues in the CDR3. Per the germline V gene, CDR1 is DFQATT and CDR2 is SNEGSKA (reference sequence). CDR3 sequence reads: CRATGGRTEAFF. CDR3 coding DNA: TGCAGGGCCACAGGGGGCCGGACTGAAGCTTTCTTT.